Following are 30 T cell receptor beta chains from one sample sequenced in a study of regulatory T cells in long-lasting Graves disease. Arm-PCR with iRepertoire HTBI primers amplified the CDR3 regions for these TCR beta libraries. Each CDR3 protein is one row after TCRdb ran MiXCR on the multiplex PCR reads. The sample includes 620,000 or so distinct CDR3 sequences, around 17% of them seen just once. Stated time point: newly diagnosed GD, antithyroid drugs for less than 3 months. The authors made the TCR library using RNA they extracted from PBMCs. The same sample was also used in a study of T cells in Graves' hyperthyroidism and ophthalmopathy.

Sequenced here: peripheral blood mononuclear cells (PBMCs), sampled at new diagnosis, from a patient treated with antithyroid drugs. The source is a woman under 40 with Graves disease.

The chain uses TRBV4-1 and TRBJ2-7; D ambiguous. There are 14 residues in the CDR3. The germline V and J ends were trimmed by 4 bases and 6 bases, with 16 bases remaining between them. Germline values: CDR1 MGHRA, CDR2 YSYEKL. This chain's CDR3 is CASSLRAGDGEQYF. CDR3 coding DNA: TGCGCCAGCAGCCTCCGAGCCGGAGATGGCGAGCAGTACTTC.

This clonotype has more than one count but fewer than ten. The rearrangement links TRBV20-1 to TRBJ2-7; D might be TRBD2 (6 bases). The germline V and J ends were trimmed by 1 base and 7 bases, with 11 bases remaining between them. Per germline, CDR1 DFQATT and CDR2 SNEGSKA (reference sequence). The CDR3 has 12 amino acids. In DNA, the CDR3 is TGCAGTGCTAGAGCCGGGGGTCGTGAGCAGTACTTC. Translated, it gives CSARAGGREQYF.

With respect to this clonotype: Given a much more abundant clone one base away, this may be a read error. The chain uses TRBV12-3 or TRBV12-4 and TRBJ2-2; 9 nucleotides line up with TRBD2. The CDR3 contains 18 residues. This chain's CDR3 is CASSPMSLAGVGTGEPFF. The CDR3 nucleotides read TGTGCCAGCAGTCCAATGTCGTTAGCGGGAGTGGGGACCGGGGAGCCGTTTTTT.

The chain carries TRBV2 and TRBJ2-1, with 8 positions matching TRBD2. Trimming removed 9 bases from V and 7 bases from J; junction bases left unmatched: 8. Germline-derived CDR1 and CDR2 are SNHLY and FYNNEI. The length of the CDR3 is 13 residues. The CDR3 here is CARDNGTRNEQFF. For the CDR3, the DNA is TGTGCCAGGGATAACGGGACTAGGAATGAGCAGTTCTTC.

The chain employs TRBV5-1 and TRBJ2-1; 11 nucleotides agree with TRBD2. The CDR3 has 16 amino acids. V lost 5 bases and J lost 3; bases outside the gene matches: 7. Germline CDR1 SGHRS, CDR2 YFSETQ. The CDR3 spells CASSAPSGRYYNEQFF. The CDR3 DNA follows: TGCGCCAGCAGTGCCCCTAGCGGGAGGTACTACAATGAGCAGTTCTTC.

This clonotype has ten or more counts. V usage is TRBV12-3 or TRBV12-4 and J usage is TRBJ2-1; TRBD2 matches 7 bases. J was trimmed by 3 bases and V by 3 bases; bases with no gene match: 2. This CDR3 spans 14 amino acids. CDR3 DNA sequence: TGTGCCAGCAGTTTTCTAGCGGACTACAATGAGCAGTTCTTC. The encoded protein is CASSFLADYNEQFF.

The table lists this clonotype with a few counts. This rearrangement joins TRBV6-1 to TRBJ2-5; TRBD2 agrees at 16 bases. The CDR3 runs 19 residues. The ends lost 2 bases at V and 4 bases at J; junction bases unmatched: 10. Per the germline V gene, CDR1 is MNHNS and CDR2 is SASEGT. The CDR3 DNA follows: TGTGCCAGCAGTGAATTTTCGGGACTAGCGGGAGGGGTTCGAGAGACCCAGTACTTC. As protein: CASSEFSGLAGGVRETQYF.

In its sample, this clonotype was seen many times. V usage is TRBV28 and J usage is TRBJ1-5; D possibly corresponds to TRBD1 (6 bases). The CDR3 has 15 residues. CDR1 MDHEN and CDR2 SYDVKM come from the germline V gene. V was trimmed by 6 bases and J by 2 bases, leaving 14 bases between them. DNA of the CDR3: TGTGCCAGCAGCTCACGTGCAGGGGGCAATCAGCCCCAGCATTTT. Translated: CASSSRAGGNQPQHF.

This chain uses TRBV6-9 with TRBJ2-1, with D possibly TRBD2 on 7 matching bases. The CDR3 runs 17 residues. V was shortened by 4 bases and J by 11 bases, with 27 bases between the two germline ends. CDR1 is MNHGY and CDR2 is SVAAGI in the germline V gene. CDR3 loop: CASSSSGTTQGGDKQFF. CDR3 coding DNA: TGTGCCAGCAGTTCCTCCGGGACTACCCAAGGGGGGGATAAGCAGTTCTTC.

This clonotype was found many times. The chain combines TRBV2 with TRBJ1-2, with TRBD1 as a possible D gene (5 bases). The CDR3 has 14 residues. From germline, CDR1 is SNHLY and CDR2 FYNNEI. Trimming took off 4 bases at V and 7 bases at J, with 16 bases between the two ends. The DNA of the CDR3 is TGTGCCAGCAGTGTGGGCAGGGAAGTGAGTGGCTACACCTTC. This sequence encodes CASSVGREVSGYTF.

This clonotype occurred many times. The V and J genes are TRBV12-3 or TRBV12-4 and TRBJ2-2, with D tentatively TRBD1 or TRBD2 (5 bases each). This CDR3 comprises 17 residues. Trimming removed 6 bases at V and 1 base at J, with 18 bases between. CDR3 bases: TGTGCCAGCAGCCACGCGACAGTCGCGGGGAACACCGGGGAGCTGTTTTTT. Translating it yields CASSHATVAGNTGELFF.

The rearrangement uses TRBV27 and TRBJ2-7; possible D gene TRBD1, 5 bases. CDR3 length equals 14 residues. Trimming pared 8 bases from V and 7 bases from J, leaving 21 bases between. Germline-derived CDR1 and CDR2 are MNHEY and SMNVEV (reference sequence). CDR3 region: CASSQGIVRWEQYF. In DNA, the CDR3 is TGTGCCAGCTCTCAGGGAATTGTCCGATGGGAGCAGTACTTC.

This chain links TRBV20-1 with TRBJ2-1, with TRBD2 matching 10 bases. Germline V gene data show CDR1 as DFQATT and CDR2 as SNEGSKA (reference sequence). This CDR3 contains 15 residues. J gave up 7 bases and V 4 bases, and 10 bases lay outside the gene matches. This CDR3 is CSAIPSGRARNEQFF. In DNA form, the CDR3 reads TGCAGTGCTATACCGAGCGGGAGGGCCAGGAATGAGCAGTTCTTC.

The chain joins TRBV11-2 to TRBJ1-2; D perhaps matches TRBD1 (6 bases). V was pared by 5 bases and J by 3 bases, with 22 bases between. This CDR3 is built from 17 residues. From germline, CDR1 is SGHAT and CDR2 FQNNGV. This CDR3 reads CASSTVRRDKLYYGYTF. Written as DNA, the CDR3 is TGTGCCAGCAGCACCGTCCGCCGGGACAAACTCTACTATGGCTACACCTTC.

Comments on this clonotype: A much bigger clone sits one base away, suggesting this may be a read error. The conserved phenylalanine or tryptophan normally closing the CDR3 is absent here, so this likely arose from a read error. The gene calls are TRBV7-3 and TRBJ2-7; possibly TRBD1 for D (6 bases). CDR3 length: 13 residues. The V end lost 5 bases, the J end lost 2 bases, and 10 bases lay between the germline ends. The germline CDR1 and CDR2 sequences are SGHTA and FQGTGA. The CDR3 loop is CASSPGQPYEQYS. The CDR3 region has the DNA TGTGCCAGCAGCCCAGGACAGCCCTACGAGCAGTACTCC.

This clonotype occurred many times. V and J are TRBV28 and TRBJ2-1; no clear D gene. The CDR3 sequence is 13 residues long. Trimming removed 1 base at V and 4 bases at J, with 5 bases between. CDR1 and CDR2 from the germline V gene are MDHEN and SYDVKM. The CDR3 protein is CASSLSRYNEQFF. In DNA, the CDR3 is TGTGCCAGCAGTTTATCCCGTTACAATGAGCAGTTCTTC.

The sample holds a few counts of this clonotype. J is TRBJ2-5 and V is TRBV7-9; the D is unclear. V was pared by 1 base and J by 5 bases, with 14 bases between. Germline V gene lookup returns CDR1 SEHNR and CDR2 FQNEAQ (reference sequence). The CDR3 is 15 residues long. CDR3 in amino acids: CASSLGSFFGETQYF. CDR3 sequence (DNA): TGTGCCAGCAGCTTAGGTAGCTTTTTTGGGGAGACCCAGTACTTC.

This clonotype showed up many times. V usage is TRBV5-1 and J usage is TRBJ1-4; 9 bases are a match to TRBD1. CDR1 and CDR2 (germline): SGHRS, YFSETQ. V lost 0 bases to trimming and J lost 7 bases; unmatched junction nucleotides: 4. The CDR3 has 15 amino acids. The CDR3 sequence is CASSLGDREAEKLFF. The CDR3 DNA is TGCGCCAGCAGCTTGGGGGACAGGGAGGCTGAAAAACTGTTTTTT.

This chain connects TRBV7-9 to TRBJ2-2; maybe TRBD2 (5 bases). This CDR3 has 16 residues. Germline lookup yields CDR1 SEHNR and CDR2 FQNEAQ (reference sequence). Trimming stripped 0 bases from V and 4 bases from J, with 12 bases between. CDR3 loop: CASSLASLALTGELFF. CDR3 sequence (DNA): TGTGCCAGCAGCTTAGCAAGCCTAGCCCTCACCGGGGAGCTGTTTTTT.

There are many counts of this clonotype. V is TRBV29-1 and J is TRBJ1-1; 10 positions agree with TRBD1. V lost 5 bases, J lost 11 bases, and 11 bases stayed unmatched. CDR1 is SQVTM and CDR2 is ANQGSEA in the germline V gene. CDR3 length: 13 residues. CDR3 sequence: CSVPPGQGFKAFF. The CDR3 DNA follows: TGCAGCGTTCCCCCGGGACAGGGGTTTAAGGCTTTCTTT.

This clonotype was seen at least ten times. The genes are TRBV20-1 and TRBJ2-1; D is perhaps TRBD2 (5 bases). Germline V gene sequence: CDR1 DFQATT, CDR2 SNEGSKA (reference sequence). Trimming removed 8 bases from V and 0 bases from J, with 14 bases in between. The CDR3 spans 14 residues. The CDR3 loop is CSTYRGFSYNEQFF. The CDR3 coding sequence is TGCAGTACCTACCGGGGATTCTCCTACAATGAGCAGTTCTTC.

This clonotype was seen many times. V gene TRBV12-3 or TRBV12-4 combines with J gene TRBJ2-3, with a weak D call TRBD1 (5 bases). The CDR3 runs 15 residues. Trimming stripped 3 bases from V and 2 bases from J, with 12 bases between. The CDR3 bases are TGTGCCAGCAGTTTGGTTACAGGCTTCACAGATACGCAGTATTTT. It translates to CASSLVTGFTDTQYF.

V is TRBV9 and J is TRBJ1-4; the match to TRBD1 covers 9 bases. The trim removed 3 bases at V and 0 bases at J, leaving 18 bases unmatched. Germline lookup yields CDR1 SGDLS and CDR2 YYNGEE. This CDR3 comprises 21 residues. The CDR3, as DNA: TGTGCCAGCAGCGCACGAAACAGCCGGGACAGGGAACTTGCAACTAATGAAAAACTGTTTTTT. As protein: CASSARNSRDRELATNEKLFF.

V and J are TRBV7-9 and TRBJ1-6, with TRBD1 identical over 7 bases. The CDR3 covers 15 residues. V lost 5 bases, J lost 8 bases, and 9 bases stayed unmatched. Germline CDR1 is SEHNR and CDR2 is FQNEAQ (reference sequence). The CDR3, as DNA: TGTGCCAGCAGCATCGGACAGGCCCCTTATTCACCCCTCCACTTT. As protein: CASSIGQAPYSPLHF.

This clonotype has more than one count but fewer than ten. V is TRBV7-3 and J is TRBJ2-6, with TRBD1 matching over 8 bases. Germline V gene lookup returns CDR1 SGHTA and CDR2 FQGTGA. The J segment lost 0 bases and the V segment lost 5 bases, leaving 3 bases of the junction unmatched. The CDR3 sequence is 16 residues long. The CDR3 region has the DNA TGTGCCAGCAGCCCCGGGACAGGCTCTGGGGCCAACGTCCTGACTTTC. Protein product: CASSPGTGSGANVLTF.

The genes are TRBV28 and TRBJ2-6; D is unresolved. CDR1 is MDHEN, CDR2 SYDVKM, per germline. The CDR3 length is 16 residues. V lost 3 bases, J lost 4 bases, and 13 bases lay in between. The CDR3 coding sequence is TGTGCCAGCAGTTTGTCTTTCCGATTGGGGGCCAACGTCCTGACTTTC. Its protein is CASSLSFRLGANVLTF.

This clonotype has a count of ten or more. The chain is built from TRBV12-3 or TRBV12-4 and TRBJ2-7; D uncertain. V lost 5 bases, J lost 0 bases, and 17 bases lay in between. The CDR3 contains 16 residues. The DNA for the CDR3 is TGTGCCAGCAGTACCTCCGAGGCCTTATACTCCTACGAGCAGTACTTC. This gives the protein CASSTSEALYSYEQYF.

CDR3 nucleotides: TGCAGTGCAGACGACAGAGCTACGACAACAGTCGATGGCTACACCTTC. The encoded protein is CSADDRATTTVDGYTF. The chain employs TRBV20-1 and TRBJ1-2; weak D call: TRBD1 (5 bases). V lost 6 bases and J 6 bases, leaving 26 bases between the germline ends. This CDR3 region has 16 residues. From germline, CDR1 is DFQATT and CDR2 SNEGSKA (reference sequence).

CDR3 nucleotide sequence: TGTGCCAGCGGCAGCGGTGTGAACACCGGGGAGCTGTTTTTT. Amino acid sequence: CASGSGVNTGELFF. This chain uses TRBV12-3 or TRBV12-4 with TRBJ2-2; weak D call: TRBD2 (5 bases). CDR3 size: 14 residues. Trimming took 8 bases from V and 1 from J, leaving 11 bases between them.

This clonotype has ten or more counts. The V gene is TRBV10-3, the J gene TRBJ2-5, with 8 bases matching TRBD2. V lost 4 bases and J lost 1; bases outside the gene matches: 5. The germline gives CDR1 ENHRY, CDR2 SYGVKD. This CDR3 region has 15 residues. CDR3 in amino acids: CAISVSGTSQETQYF. Written as DNA, the CDR3 is TGTGCCATCAGTGTCTCCGGGACTAGCCAAGAGACCCAGTACTTC.